This TCR beta chain was retrieved from a study of PD-1 blockade in classical Hodgkin lymphoma. Across the whole study: Patients had nivolumab dosed at 3 mg/kg, delivered intravenously every 2 weeks.

Time point meaning: cycle 4 day 1 (C4D1), after more than five weeks of nivolumab. Patients all relapsed after autologous stem cell transplantation, and there was variation in brentuximab vedotin exposure. The V gene lost 4 bases and the J gene lost 6 bases, with 16 bases spanning the gap. CDR3 length: 14 residues. Germline CDR1 and CDR2: SGHDN and FVKESK. The method was immunoSEQ multiplex PCR; TCRdb's version includes in-frame clones alone and lacks a portion of them. The table lists 100,000 or so clones, under 95% of them singletons, with 1.5% to 2.5% in the top ten. The sample was peripheral blood mononuclear cells (PBMCs), taken before the fourth cycle of nivolumab. The sequence was obtained from a human donor with classical Hodgkin lymphoma. The V gene is TRBV14, the J gene TRBJ2-7, with a possible D match to TRBD1 (5 bases). The CDR3, as DNA: TGTGCCAGCAGCCGAAATTTCCAGGGTGGCGAGCAGTACTTC. Translation gives CASSRNFQGGEQYF.